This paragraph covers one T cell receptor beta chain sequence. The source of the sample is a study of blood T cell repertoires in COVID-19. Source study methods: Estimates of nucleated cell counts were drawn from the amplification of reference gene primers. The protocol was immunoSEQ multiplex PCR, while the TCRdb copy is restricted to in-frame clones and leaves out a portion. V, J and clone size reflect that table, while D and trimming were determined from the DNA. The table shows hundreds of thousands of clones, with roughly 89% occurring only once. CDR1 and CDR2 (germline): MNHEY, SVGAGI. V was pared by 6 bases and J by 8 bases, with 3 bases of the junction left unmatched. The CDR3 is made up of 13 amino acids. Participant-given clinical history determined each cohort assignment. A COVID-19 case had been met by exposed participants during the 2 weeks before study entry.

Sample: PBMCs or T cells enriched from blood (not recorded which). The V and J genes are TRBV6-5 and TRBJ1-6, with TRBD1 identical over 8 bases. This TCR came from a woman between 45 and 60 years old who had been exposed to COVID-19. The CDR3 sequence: CASRGQGYSPLHF. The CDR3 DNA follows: TGTGCCAGCAGAGGACAGGGATATTCACCCCTCCACTTT.